The 9 T cell receptor beta chains in this list originate from one sample, sequenced in a study of early T cells in non-severe SARS-CoV-2 infection. Using its own MiXCR run on the 5' RACE reads, TCRdb lists one record per CDR3 protein. The sample shows about 76,000 distinct CDR3 sequences, roughly 10% of them seen only once. The sequenced sample was whole blood. These receptors all stem from an adult who was a healthcare worker with PCR-confirmed SARS-CoV-2 infection or an uninfected control (not recorded which).

Ten or more counts support this clonotype. This rearrangement joins TRBV7-2 to TRBJ2-7, with D perhaps being TRBD1 or TRBD2 (5 bases each). The CDR3 is 15 amino acids. V gave up 6 bases and J gave up 3 bases, with 18 bases separating them. Germline lookup yields CDR1 SGHTA and CDR2 FQGNSA. CDR3: CASSSAPGPVYEQYF. In DNA form, the CDR3 reads TGTGCCAGCAGTTCCGCCCCGGGACCAGTCTACGAGCAGTACTTC.

The chain carries TRBV29-1 and TRBJ1-2, with no clear D. The CDR3 runs to 10 residues. Trimming shortened V by 3 bases and J by 4 bases, and 3 bases separated the two germline ends. Germline lookup yields CDR1 SQVTM and CDR2 ANQGSEA. The CDR3 protein is CSVDTYGYTF. In DNA form, the CDR3 reads TGCAGCGTTGACACCTATGGCTACACCTTC.

CDR3 coding DNA: TGTGCCATCAGTCGGGACGGCGACACCGGGGAGCTGTTTTTT. Translation: CAISRDGDTGELFF. This chain connects TRBV10-3 to TRBJ2-2, with D perhaps assigned TRBD1 or TRBD2 (5 bases each). CDR1 is ENHRY and CDR2 is SYGVKD in the germline V gene. Trimming shortened V by 5 bases and J by 3 bases, and 10 bases separated the two germline ends. The CDR3 spans 14 residues.

This clonotype was counted ten times or more. The chain links TRBV7-9 to TRBJ2-3; D not certain. Germline CDR1 is SEHNR and CDR2 is FQNEAQ (reference sequence). This CDR3 comprises 12 residues. V lost 6 bases and J lost 8, with 12 bases in between. Here the CDR3 DNA reads TGTGCCAGCAGACCTTTAAATTTTACGCAGTATTTT. Translating it yields CASRPLNFTQYF.

This clonotype was recorded many times. The chain carries TRBV21-1 and TRBJ2-6; the table's D gene call, TRBD1, was not cross checked with the DNA. TRBV21-1 represents a pseudogene. This CDR3 spans 22 amino acids. The CDR3 is CASSNPRDRKEAAYSGANVLTF. CDR3 DNA sequence: TGTGCCAGCAGCAACCCCCGGGACAGGAAAGAAGCTGCCTACTCTGGGGCCAACGTCCTGACTTTC.

This clonotype occurred a few times. This chain connects TRBV28 to TRBJ2-7; D may be TRBD1 (6 bases). From germline, CDR1 is MDHEN and CDR2 SYDVKM. Trimming took off 8 bases at V and 0 bases at J, with 8 bases between the two ends. The length of the CDR3 is 12 residues. The CDR3 sequence: CASGTSSYEQYF. In DNA, the CDR3 is TGTGCCAGCGGGACAAGCTCCTACGAGCAGTACTTC.

The chain has TRBV29-1 and TRBJ1-1; D is undetermined. V was trimmed by 3 bases and J by 3 bases, leaving 11 bases between them. Germline lookup yields CDR1 SQVTM and CDR2 ANQGSEA. There are 13 residues in the CDR3. CDR3 amino acids: CSVETGRDTEAFF. CDR3 DNA: TGCAGCGTTGAGACCGGACGGGACACTGAAGCTTTCTTT. The whole variable domain, remainder taken from reference TRBV29-1 and TRBJ1-1, is SAVISQKPSRDICQRGTSLTIQCQVDSQVTMMFWYRQQPGQSLTLIATANQGSEATYESGFVIDKFPISRPNLTFSTLTVSNMSPEDSSIYLCSVETGRDTEAFFGQGTRLTVV.

The rearrangement uses TRBV5-1 and TRBJ2-1; possibly TRBD2 for D (5 bases). The V end lost 0 bases, the J end lost 8 bases, and 9 bases lay between the germline ends. The CDR3 totals 13 residues. The germline CDR1 and CDR2 sequences are SGHRS and YFSETQ. The CDR3 protein is CASSLVLADEQFF. CDR3 coding DNA: TGCGCCAGCAGCTTGGTTCTAGCTGATGAGCAGTTCTTC.

The gene calls are TRBV7-9 and TRBJ2-3; TRBD2 is a possible D gene (5 bases). V was shortened by 6 bases and J by 2 bases, with 12 bases between the two germline ends. Germline V CDR1 and CDR2: SEHNR, FQNEAQ (reference sequence). The CDR3 is 14 amino acids. CDR3 residues: CASSAGGTTDTQYF. CDR3 bases: TGTGCCAGCAGTGCCGGAGGTACCACAGATACGCAGTATTTT.